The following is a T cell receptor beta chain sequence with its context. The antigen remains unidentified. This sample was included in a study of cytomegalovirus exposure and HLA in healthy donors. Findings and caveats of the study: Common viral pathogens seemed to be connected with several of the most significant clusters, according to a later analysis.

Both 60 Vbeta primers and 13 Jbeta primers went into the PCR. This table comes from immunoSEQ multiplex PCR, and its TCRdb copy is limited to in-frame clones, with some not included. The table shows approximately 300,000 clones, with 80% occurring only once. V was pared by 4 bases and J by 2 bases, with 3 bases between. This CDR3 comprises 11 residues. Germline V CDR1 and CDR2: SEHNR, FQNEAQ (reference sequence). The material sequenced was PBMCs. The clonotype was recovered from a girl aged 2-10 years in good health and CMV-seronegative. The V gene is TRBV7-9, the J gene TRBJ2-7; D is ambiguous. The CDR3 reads CASSSTYEQYF. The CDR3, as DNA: TGTGCCAGCAGCTCCACCTACGAGCAGTACTTC.